This paragraph reports one T cell receptor (beta chain). Participant reports of clinical history set cohort assignment. This sample is part of a study of blood T cell repertoires in COVID-19. The CDR3 is 15 amino acids. Germline CDR1 is MNHNY and CDR2 is SVGAGI (reference sequence). V gave up 0 bases and J gave up 0 bases, with 7 bases separating them. Data came from immunoSEQ multiplex PCR; TCRdb stores just in-frame clones and leaves some out. The sample lists some 320,000 clones, 90% occurring once. The TCR sequence derives from a woman in her 30s who had been exposed to COVID-19. Sequencing was done on a sample of PBMCs or T cells enriched from blood (not recorded which). This chain connects TRBV6-6 to TRBJ2-3; the D gene is possibly TRBD1 (5 bases). CDR3 coding DNA: TGTGCCAGCAGTTACTCGACAGACAGCACAGATACGCAGTATTTT. Residues: CASSYSTDSTDTQYF.